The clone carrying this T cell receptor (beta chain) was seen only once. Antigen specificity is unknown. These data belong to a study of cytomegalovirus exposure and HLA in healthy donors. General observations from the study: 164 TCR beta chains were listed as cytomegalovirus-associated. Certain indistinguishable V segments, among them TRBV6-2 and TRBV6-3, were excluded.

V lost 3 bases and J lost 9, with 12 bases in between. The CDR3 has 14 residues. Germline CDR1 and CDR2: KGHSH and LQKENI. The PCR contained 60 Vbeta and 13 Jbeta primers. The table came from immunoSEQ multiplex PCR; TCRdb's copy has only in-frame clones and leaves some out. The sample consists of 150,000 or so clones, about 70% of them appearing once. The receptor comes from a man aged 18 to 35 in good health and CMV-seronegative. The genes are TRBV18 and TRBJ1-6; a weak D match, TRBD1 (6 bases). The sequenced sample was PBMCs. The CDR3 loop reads CASSPGTRASPLHF. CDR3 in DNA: TGTGCCAGCTCACCCGGGACAAGAGCTTCACCCCTCCACTTT.